One TCR beta chain is described in this entry. Its antigen is as yet unknown. The data stem from a study of lymphopenia after photon versus proton radiotherapy. Study findings and constraints: After lymphocyte nadir, photon-treated repertoires showed oligoclonal expansion, especially CD8+ Temra. Photon-treated patients lost naive T cells and TCR diversity; proton-treated stayed stable. Only patients who died were analyzed for survival; proton advantage is unproven. A bigger post-nadir fall in TCR diversity correlated inversely with survival time in deceased patients.

Profiled with immunoSEQ multiplex PCR; TCRdb holds only in-frame clones, not every one. The sample shows 7,000 to 9,000 clones, around nine tenths of them seen only once. Trimming took off 6 bases at V and 9 bases at J, with 21 bases between the two ends. This CDR3 region has 15 residues. From germline, CDR1 is SEHNR and CDR2 FQNEAQ (reference sequence). The V and J genes are TRBV7-9 and TRBJ1-5; no definite D call. This TCR was sampled from a man older than 75 with cholangiocarcinoma. Sequenced here: peripheral blood, sampled from a patient treated with photon-based radiotherapy. CDR3 coding DNA: TGTGCCAGCAGTTTACTTGACGGGGATGCGGGGCCCCAGCATTTT. It yields the protein CASSLLDGDAGPQHF. Full variable domain (missing parts from reference TRBV7-9 and TRBJ1-5): DTGVSQNPRHKITKRGQNVTFRCDPISEHNRLYWYRQTLGQGPEFLTYFQNEAQLEKSRLLSDRFSAERPKGSFSTLEIQRTEQGDSAMYLCASSLLDGDAGPQHFGDGTRLSIL.